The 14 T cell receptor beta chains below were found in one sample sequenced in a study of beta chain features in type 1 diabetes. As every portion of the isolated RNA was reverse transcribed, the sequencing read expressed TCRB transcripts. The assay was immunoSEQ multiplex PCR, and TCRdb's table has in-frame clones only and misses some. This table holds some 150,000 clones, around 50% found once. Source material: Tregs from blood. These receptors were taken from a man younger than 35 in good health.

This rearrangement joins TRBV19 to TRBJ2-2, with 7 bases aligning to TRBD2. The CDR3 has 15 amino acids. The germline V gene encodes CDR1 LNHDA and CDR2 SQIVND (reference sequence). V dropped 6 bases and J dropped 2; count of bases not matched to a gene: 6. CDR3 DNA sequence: TGTGCCAGTAGCCTTGTGGGACTAAACACCGGGGAGCTGTTTTTT. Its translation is CASSLVGLNTGELFF.

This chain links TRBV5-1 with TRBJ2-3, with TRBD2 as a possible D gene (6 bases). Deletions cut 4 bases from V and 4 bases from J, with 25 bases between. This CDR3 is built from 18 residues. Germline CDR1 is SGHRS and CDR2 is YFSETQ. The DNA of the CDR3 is TGCGCCAGCAGCGGGTTTAGATTGGGACTTGCGTCTGCAGATACGCAGTATTTT. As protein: CASSGFRLGLASADTQYF.

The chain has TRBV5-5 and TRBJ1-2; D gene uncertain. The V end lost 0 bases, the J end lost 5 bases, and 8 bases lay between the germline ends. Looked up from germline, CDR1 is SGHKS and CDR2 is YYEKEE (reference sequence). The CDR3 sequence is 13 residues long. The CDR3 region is CASSLGQDYGYTF. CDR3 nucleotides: TGTGCCAGCAGCTTGGGTCAGGATTATGGCTACACCTTC.

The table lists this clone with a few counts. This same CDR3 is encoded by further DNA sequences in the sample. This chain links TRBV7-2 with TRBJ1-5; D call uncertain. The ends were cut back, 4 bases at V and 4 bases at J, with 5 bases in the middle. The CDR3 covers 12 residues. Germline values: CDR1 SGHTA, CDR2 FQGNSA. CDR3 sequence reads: CASSSPNQPQHF. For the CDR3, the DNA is TGTGCCAGCAGCTCCCCAAATCAGCCCCAGCATTTT.

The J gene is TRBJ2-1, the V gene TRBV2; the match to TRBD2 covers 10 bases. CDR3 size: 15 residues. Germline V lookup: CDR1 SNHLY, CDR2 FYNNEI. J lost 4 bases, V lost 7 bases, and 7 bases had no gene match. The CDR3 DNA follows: TGTGCCAGCAAGGCGAGGACTAGCGGATACAATGAGCAGTTCTTC. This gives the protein CASKARTSGYNEQFF. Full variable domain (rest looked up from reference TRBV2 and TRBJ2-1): EPEVTQTPSHQVTQMGQEVILRCVPISNHLYFYWYRQILGQKVEFLVSFYNNEISEKSEIFDDQFSVERPDGSNFTLKIRSTKLEDSAMYFCASKARTSGYNEQFFGPGTRLTVL.

CDR3 loop: CASSLAFRQYYGYTF. CDR3 DNA sequence: TGTGCCAGCAGCTTAGCCTTCCGACAGTACTATGGCTACACCTTC. The V gene is TRBV7-2, the J gene TRBJ1-2; D possibly corresponds to TRBD1 (5 bases). Trimming removed 0 bases at V and 3 bases at J, with 11 bases between. The CDR3 contains 15 residues. Germline-derived CDR1 and CDR2 are SGHTA and FQGNSA.

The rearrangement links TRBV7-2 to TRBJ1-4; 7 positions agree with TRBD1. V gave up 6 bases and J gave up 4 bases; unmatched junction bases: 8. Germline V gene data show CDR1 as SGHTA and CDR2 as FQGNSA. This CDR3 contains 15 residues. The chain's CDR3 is CASRVTGAHNEKLFF. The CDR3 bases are TGTGCCAGCAGGGTTACAGGGGCCCATAATGAAAAACTGTTTTTT.

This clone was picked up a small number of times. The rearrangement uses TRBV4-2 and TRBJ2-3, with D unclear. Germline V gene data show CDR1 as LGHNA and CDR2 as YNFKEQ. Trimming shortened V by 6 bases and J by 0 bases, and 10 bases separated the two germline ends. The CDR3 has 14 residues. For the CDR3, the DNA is TGTGCCAGCAGAGACACCTATAGCACAGATACGCAGTATTTT. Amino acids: CASRDTYSTDTQYF.

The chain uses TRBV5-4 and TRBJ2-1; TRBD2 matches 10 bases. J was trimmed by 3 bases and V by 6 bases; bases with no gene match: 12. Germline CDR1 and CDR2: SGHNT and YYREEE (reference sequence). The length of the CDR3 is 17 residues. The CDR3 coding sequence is TGTGCCAGCACCAAAATAACCAGGACTAGCGGCTACAATGAGCAGTTCTTC. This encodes CASTKITRTSGYNEQFF.

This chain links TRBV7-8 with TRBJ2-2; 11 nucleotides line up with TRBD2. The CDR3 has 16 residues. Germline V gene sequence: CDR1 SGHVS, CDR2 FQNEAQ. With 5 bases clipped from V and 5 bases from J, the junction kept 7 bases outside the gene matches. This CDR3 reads CASSSSGGALTGELFF. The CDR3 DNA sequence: TGTGCCAGCAGCAGTAGCGGGGGGGCACTTACCGGGGAGCTGTTTTTT.

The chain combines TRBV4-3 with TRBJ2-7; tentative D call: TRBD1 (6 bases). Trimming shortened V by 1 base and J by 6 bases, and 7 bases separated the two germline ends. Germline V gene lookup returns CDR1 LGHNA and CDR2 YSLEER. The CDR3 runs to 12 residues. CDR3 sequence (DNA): TGCGCCAGCAGCCAAGGGGACACCGAGCAGTACTTC. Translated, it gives CASSQGDTEQYF.

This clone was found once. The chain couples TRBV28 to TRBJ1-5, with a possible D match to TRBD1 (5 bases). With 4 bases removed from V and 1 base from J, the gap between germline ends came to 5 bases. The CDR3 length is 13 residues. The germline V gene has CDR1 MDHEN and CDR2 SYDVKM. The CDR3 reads CASSYRSNQPQHF. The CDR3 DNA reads TGTGCCAGCAGTTACAGGAGCAATCAGCCCCAGCATTTT.

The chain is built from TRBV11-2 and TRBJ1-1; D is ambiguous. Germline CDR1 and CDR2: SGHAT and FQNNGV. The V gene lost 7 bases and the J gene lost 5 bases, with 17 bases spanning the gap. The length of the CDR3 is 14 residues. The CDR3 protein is CASTISTGKTEAFF. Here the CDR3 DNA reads TGTGCCAGCACCATCTCTACGGGTAAGACTGAAGCTTTCTTT.

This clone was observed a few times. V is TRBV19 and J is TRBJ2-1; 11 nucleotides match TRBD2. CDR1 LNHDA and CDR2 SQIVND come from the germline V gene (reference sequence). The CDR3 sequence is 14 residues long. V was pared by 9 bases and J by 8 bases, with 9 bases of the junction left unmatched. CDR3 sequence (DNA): TGTGCCAGCAGTCTAGCGGGAGGACTCGATGAGCAGTTCTTC. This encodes CASSLAGGLDEQFF.